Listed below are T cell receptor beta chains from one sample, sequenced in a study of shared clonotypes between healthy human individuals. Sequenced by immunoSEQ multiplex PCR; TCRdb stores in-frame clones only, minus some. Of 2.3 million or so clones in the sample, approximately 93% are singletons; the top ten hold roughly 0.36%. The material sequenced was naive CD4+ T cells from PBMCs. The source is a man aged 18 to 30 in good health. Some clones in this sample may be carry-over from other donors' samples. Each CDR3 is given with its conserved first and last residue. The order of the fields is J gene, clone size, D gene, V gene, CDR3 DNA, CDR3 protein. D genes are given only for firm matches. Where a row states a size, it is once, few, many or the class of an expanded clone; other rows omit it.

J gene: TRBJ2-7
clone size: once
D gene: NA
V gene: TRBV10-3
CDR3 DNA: TGTGCCATCAGTGAGTCGGCTAGTCAGGGGTACGAGCAGTACTTC
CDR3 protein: CAISESASQGYEQYF

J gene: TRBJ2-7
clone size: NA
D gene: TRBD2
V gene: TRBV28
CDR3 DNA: TGTGCCAGCAGGAAAACTAGCGGGATCCTTCAGGCGGGACTGGGCGAGCAGTACTTC
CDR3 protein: CASRKTSGILQAGLGEQYF

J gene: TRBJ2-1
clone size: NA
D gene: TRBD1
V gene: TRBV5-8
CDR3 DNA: TGTGCCAGCAGCTTATGGACAGGAGAGCAGTTCTTC
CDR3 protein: CASSLWTGEQFF

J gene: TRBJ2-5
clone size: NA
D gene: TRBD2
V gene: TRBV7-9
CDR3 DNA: TGTGCCAGCAGCCCCGGGACTAGCCAAGAGACCCAGTACTTC
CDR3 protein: CASSPGTSQETQYF

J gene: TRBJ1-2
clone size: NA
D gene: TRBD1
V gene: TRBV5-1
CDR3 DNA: TGCGCCAGCAGTCCCGTTTTCTACAGGGGTAGAATGCATGGCTACACCTTC
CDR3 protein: CASSPVFYRGRMHGYTF

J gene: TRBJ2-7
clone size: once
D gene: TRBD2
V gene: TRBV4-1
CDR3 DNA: TGCGCCAGCAGCCAAGATATAGTGAAGCGGGGTACCTACGAGCAGTACTTC
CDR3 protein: CASSQDIVKRGTYEQYF

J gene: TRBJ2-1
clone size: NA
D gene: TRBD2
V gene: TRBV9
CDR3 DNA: TGTGCCAGCAGCGCCATTCTAGCGGGAGGGTACAATGAGCAGTTCTTC
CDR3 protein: CASSAILAGGYNEQFF

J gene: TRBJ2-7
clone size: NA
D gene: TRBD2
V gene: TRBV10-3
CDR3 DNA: TGTGCCATCGGTAGGGAGGGCGAGCAGTACTTC
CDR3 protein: CAIGREGEQYF

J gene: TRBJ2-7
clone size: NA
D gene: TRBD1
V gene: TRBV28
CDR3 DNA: TGTGCCAGCAGTTTACCTTATACGACCCGGGACAGCACCTACGAGCAGTACTTC
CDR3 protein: CASSLPYTTRDSTYEQYF

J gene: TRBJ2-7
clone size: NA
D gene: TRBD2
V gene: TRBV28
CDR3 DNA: TGTGCCAGCAGTTTACTAGCGGGAACCCTACGGGGGCAGTACTTC
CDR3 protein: CASSLLAGTLRGQYF

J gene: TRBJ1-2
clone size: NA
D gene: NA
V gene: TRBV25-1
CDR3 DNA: TGTGCCAGCAGTGACTACAGAAAGGGCTACACCTTC
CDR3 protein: CASSDYRKGYTF

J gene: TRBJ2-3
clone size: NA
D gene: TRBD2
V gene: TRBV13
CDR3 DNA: TGTGCCAGCAGCTTGTCAGCGGTAGCGGGAGGAGATACGCAGTATTTT
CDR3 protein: CASSLSAVAGGDTQYF

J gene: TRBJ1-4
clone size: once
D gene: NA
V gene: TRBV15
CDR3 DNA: TGTGCCACCTCAAACCCAACAGTCCGTAATGAAAAACTGTTTTTT
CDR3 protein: CATSNPTVRNEKLFF

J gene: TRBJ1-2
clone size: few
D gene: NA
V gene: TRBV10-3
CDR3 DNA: TGTGCCATCAGTGAAACAAGGGGCTATGGCTACACCTTC
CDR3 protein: CAISETRGYGYTF